This TCR beta chain was sequenced for a study of CD8 T cells in ankylosing spondylitis. This CDR3 spans 15 amino acids. Germline assignment: CDR1 DFQATT and CDR2 SNEGSKA (reference sequence). Trimming took off 4 bases at V and 0 bases at J, with 13 bases between the two ends. Points from the study as a whole: As reported, disease-linked clones showed significant enrichment in matched ankylosing spondylitis synovial fluid. Characteristic, it appeared, of ankylosing spondylitis blood was a TCR beta motif of 7 or 8 highly homologous variants.

Many counts were recorded for this clonotype. Its target is not known. Generation of TCR beta libraries employed quantitative 5'-RACE incorporating molecular barcodes. A single record per CDR3 protein comes from TCRdb applying MiXCR to the 5' RACE reads. The sample yields some 840,000 distinct CDR3 sequences, 10% to 15% seen once. The receptor comes from a male donor with ankylosing spondylitis. The rearrangement uses TRBV20-1 and TRBJ2-1; D is unresolved. Source material: blood, either unsorted or a sorted T cell fraction (not recorded which). The CDR3 here is CSAITVASSYNEQFF. For the CDR3, the DNA is TGCAGTGCTATAACAGTCGCCAGCTCCTACAATGAGCAGTTCTTC.